The clone carrying this T cell receptor (beta chain) was detected a few times. Only in-frame clones appear in the TCRdb table, and some are missing; sequencing was by immunoSEQ multiplex PCR. The repertoire holds approximately 230,000 clones, with about 90% as singletons. This record belongs to a study of blood T cell repertoires in COVID-19. Germline CDR1 and CDR2: LNHDA and SQIVND (reference sequence). This CDR3 is 15 amino acids long. V gave up 5 bases and J gave up 6 bases; unmatched junction bases: 12. The receptor's source is an elderly man with acute or convalescent COVID-19. The sequenced sample consisted of peripheral blood. This chain links TRBV19 with TRBJ2-7; TRBD1 aligns across 8 bases. This CDR3 is CASSSSFTGGGEQYF. The CDR3 nucleotides are TGTGCCAGTAGTTCGTCGTTTACAGGGGGAGGCGAGCAGTACTTC.